The rows below give T cell receptor beta chains drawn from one sample of a study of human T cells and chemical hapten exposure. TCRdb itself ran the RACE reads through MiXCR, one entry per CDR3 protein. In the table there are more than 35,000 distinct CDR3 sequences, about an eighth of which are singletons. The sequencing here drew on whole blood, taken in connection with sensitization to the hapten diphenylcyclopropenone (DPC). These receptors all stem from a woman aged 40 to 50 with alopecia areata. Some clones in this sample may be carry-over from other donors' samples. Each CDR3 is given with its conserved first and last residue. The order of the fields is V gene, D gene, clone size, J gene, CDR3 protein. D genes are given only for firm matches. Some rows have no size entry. The others give once, few or many, or a class for an expanded clone.

v_call: TRBV28; d_call: .; clone_size: many; j_call: TRBJ1-6; cdr3_aa: CASNRSYNSPLHF
v_call: TRBV10-3; d_call: TRBD1; clone_size: .; j_call: TRBJ2-7; cdr3_aa: CAISEPGRQGWEQYF
v_call: TRBV4-2; d_call: .; clone_size: many; j_call: TRBJ2-1; cdr3_aa: CASSQDRLGGRNEQFF
v_call: TRBV4-3; d_call: .; clone_size: few; j_call: TRBJ2-7; cdr3_aa: CASSQEAHYEQYF
v_call: TRBV4-3; d_call: .; clone_size: many; j_call: TRBJ1-3; cdr3_aa: CASSQSLGDTIYF
v_call: TRBV28; d_call: .; clone_size: many; j_call: TRBJ2-3; cdr3_aa: CASRQSTDTQYF
v_call: TRBV9; d_call: .; clone_size: .; j_call: TRBJ2-7; cdr3_aa: CASSVSTGSGNEQYF
v_call: TRBV12-3/TRBV12-4; d_call: .; clone_size: .; j_call: TRBJ2-5; cdr3_aa: CASSLDPSEETQYF
v_call: TRBV11-2; d_call: .; clone_size: many; j_call: TRBJ1-5; cdr3_aa: CASSLRVGNQPQHF
v_call: TRBV7-9; d_call: .; clone_size: few; j_call: TRBJ2-5; cdr3_aa: CASSSPIGQGETQYF
v_call: TRBV18; d_call: .; clone_size: many; j_call: TRBJ1-5; cdr3_aa: CASSPGGGIQPQHF
v_call: TRBV15; d_call: .; clone_size: .; j_call: TRBJ2-5; cdr3_aa: CATSGELETQYF
v_call: TRBV9; d_call: .; clone_size: .; j_call: TRBJ2-1; cdr3_aa: CASSVGSGFDEQFF
v_call: TRBV5-1; d_call: .; clone_size: .; j_call: TRBJ2-3; cdr3_aa: CASSPTDPTDTQYF
v_call: TRBV6-2/TRBV6-3; d_call: .; clone_size: few; j_call: TRBJ1-2; cdr3_aa: CASSYRPVYGYTF
v_call: TRBV10-1; d_call: .; clone_size: .; j_call: TRBJ2-5; cdr3_aa: CASSEQIGQIETQYF